These 24 T cell receptor beta chains share one sample of origin, sequenced in a study of CD8 T cells in Susac syndrome. Random hexamers were used to reverse transcribe an amount of about 0.45 to 1 ug RNA. TCRdb processed the immunoSEQ multiplex PCR reads anew with MiXCR; each CDR3 protein has one entry. The table has over 150,000 distinct CDR3 sequences, roughly 94% seen once. The sample taken for sequencing was CD4+ T cells from PBMCs. These receptors came from a human donor with Susac syndrome.

The chain combines TRBV9 with TRBJ2-3; perhaps TRBD1 as D (5 bases). The ends were cut back, 0 bases at V and 3 bases at J, with 17 bases in the middle. The CDR3 is 17 amino acids. Germline CDR1 SGDLS, CDR2 YYNGEE. The CDR3, as DNA: TGTGCCAGCAGCGTAGCTGAAGAAGGGGCCTTGACAGATACGCAGTATTTT. It codes for CASSVAEEGALTDTQYF.

This chain uses TRBV9 with TRBJ2-3, with D uncertain. The CDR3 runs to 14 residues. Trimming took off 1 base at V and 5 bases at J, with 11 bases between the two ends. CDR1 and CDR2 (germline): SGDLS, YYNGEE. CDR3 in amino acids: CASSVTPFEDTQYF. In nucleotides, the CDR3 is TGTGCCAGCAGCGTAACACCCTTTGAAGATACGCAGTATTTT.

The chain recombines TRBV2 with TRBJ2-1; no clear D gene. The CDR3 sequence is 15 residues long. In germline, CDR1 is SNHLY, CDR2 FYNNEI. V was shortened by 7 bases and J by 7 bases, with 20 bases between the two germline ends. The CDR3 spells CASIRVGSRDNEQFF. CDR3 coding DNA: TGTGCCAGCATTAGAGTAGGGTCTAGAGATAATGAGCAGTTCTTC.

This clonotype was seen more than once but under ten times. V gene TRBV28 combines with J gene TRBJ1-2; 7 bases match TRBD1. This CDR3 contains 14 residues. The germline CDR1 and CDR2 sequences are MDHEN and SYDVKM. V lost 2 bases to trimming and J lost 2 bases; unmatched junction nucleotides: 2. The CDR3 loop is CASSLTGENYGYTF. CDR3 bases: TGTGCCAGCAGTTTAACAGGGGAGAACTATGGCTACACCTTC.

The chain links TRBV20-1 to TRBJ2-3; 7 nucleotides agree with TRBD1. The CDR3 length is 14 residues. Germline CDR1 is DFQATT and CDR2 is SNEGSKA (reference sequence). V trimming: 0 bases; J trimming: 0 bases; junction bases outside the gene matches: 0. For the CDR3, the DNA is TGCAGTGCTAGAGAGGACAGGAGCACAGATACGCAGTATTTT. Encoded protein: CSAREDRSTDTQYF.

This rearrangement joins TRBV6-5 to TRBJ2-2, with a possible D match to TRBD1 (7 bases). Trimming took 8 bases from V and 4 from J, leaving 14 bases between them. This CDR3 region has 14 residues. CDR1 is MNHEY and CDR2 is SVGAGI in the germline V gene. In DNA, the CDR3 is TGTGCCAGCTTAAACAGGGGAGGCACCGGGGAGCTGTTTTTT. This codes for CASLNRGGTGELFF.

The gene calls are TRBV18 and TRBJ1-4; TRBD1 matches at 8 bases. The germline CDR1 and CDR2 sequences are KGHSH and LQKENI. This CDR3 is 17 amino acids long. V trimming: 2 bases; J trimming: 7 bases; junction bases outside the gene matches: 12. The CDR3 protein is CASSPYDSVGQAEKLFF. The CDR3 bases are TGTGCCAGCTCACCATATGATAGTGTGGGACAGGCTGAAAAACTGTTTTTT.

The chain carries TRBV6-5 and TRBJ2-1; D call uncertain. Trimming removed 2 bases from V and 5 bases from J, with 7 bases in between. Germline V gene data show CDR1 as MNHEY and CDR2 as SVGAGI. This CDR3 is built from 13 residues. CDR3 nucleotides: TGTGCCAGCAGTTACCGTGAAAACAATGAGCAGTTCTTC. Its protein product is CASSYRENNEQFF.

Written as DNA, the CDR3 is TGTGCCAGCAGCGCCGGGACTAGCGGCGGGGATGAGCAGTTCTTC. Translating gives CASSAGTSGGDEQFF. The rearrangement links TRBV13 to TRBJ2-1; 11 bases fit TRBD2. This CDR3 contains 15 residues. Germline-derived CDR1 and CDR2 are PRHDT and FYEKMQ (reference sequence). The ends lost 5 bases at V and 8 bases at J; junction bases unmatched: 8.

The chain employs TRBV5-4 and TRBJ2-1; D is possibly TRBD2 (5 bases). Germline CDR1 is SGHNT and CDR2 is YYREEE (reference sequence). The ends were cut back, 4 bases at V and 11 bases at J, with 13 bases in the middle. This CDR3 comprises 12 residues. The CDR3 loop reads CASSSDQRKQFF. For the CDR3, the DNA is TGTGCCAGCAGCAGCGACCAGCGGAAGCAGTTCTTC.

J is TRBJ2-7 and V is TRBV20-1; 10 bases are a match to TRBD2. Germline-derived CDR1 and CDR2 are DFQATT and SNEGSKA (reference sequence). The V gene end was trimmed by 0 bases and the J gene end by 2 bases; junction bases not matched to a gene: 7. There are 16 residues in the CDR3. CDR3 nucleotides: TGCAGTGCTAGAGATTCCCAGCGGGGGGGAGCCTACGAGCAGTACTTC. It is translated as CSARDSQRGGAYEQYF.

The genes are TRBV20-1 and TRBJ1-1; no definite D call. V was cut by 6 bases and J by 10 bases, with 18 bases left in between. The CDR3 extends over 12 amino acids. Germline V gene data show CDR1 as DFQATT and CDR2 as SNEGSKA (reference sequence). CDR3 sequence reads: CSAPGGNVGAFF. DNA for the CDR3: TGCAGTGCCCCCGGAGGAAATGTGGGAGCTTTCTTT.

This chain uses TRBV19 with TRBJ1-1; TRBD1 matches at 8 bases. The trim removed 4 bases at V and 5 bases at J, leaving 6 bases unmatched. Germline V lookup: CDR1 LNHDA, CDR2 SQIVND (reference sequence). The CDR3 totals 14 residues. The CDR3: CASSRTTGGTEAFF. The CDR3 bases are TGTGCCAGTAGTAGAACTACAGGGGGGACTGAAGCTTTCTTT.

CDR3 sequence reads: CASSPPQGVGEKLFF. CDR3 in DNA: TGTGCCAGCTCACCACCGCAAGGGGTTGGTGAAAAACTGTTTTTT. The chain carries TRBV18 and TRBJ1-4; TRBD1 might be the D (5 bases). Germline V CDR1 and CDR2: KGHSH, LQKENI. V was trimmed by 0 bases and J by 7 bases, leaving 12 bases between them. The CDR3 sequence is 15 residues long.

The rearrangement links TRBV20-1 to TRBJ2-1; 7 positions match TRBD2. The junction had 7 bases not matched to a gene; V was cut back by 0 bases and J by 2 bases. CDR3 length: 16 residues. Germline CDR1 reads DFQATT; CDR2 reads SNEGSKA (reference sequence). CDR3 coding DNA: TGCAGTGCTAGAGATCATGAGGGAGGGCCCTACAATGAGCAGTTCTTC. This translates into CSARDHEGGPYNEQFF.

This chain links TRBV11-2 with TRBJ2-5, with D hard to call. Germline V gene lookup returns CDR1 SGHAT and CDR2 FQNNGV. This CDR3 spans 15 amino acids. V was clipped by 0 bases and J by 1 base, with 9 bases between them. CDR3 sequence: CASSLDFGLQETQYF. In DNA form, the CDR3 reads TGTGCCAGCAGCTTAGATTTTGGCCTCCAAGAGACCCAGTACTTC.

Ten or more counts support this clonotype. This chain connects TRBV7-9 to TRBJ1-2, with 11 bases identical to TRBD1. V trimming: 5 bases; J trimming: 6 bases; junction bases outside the gene matches: 5. CDR1 is SEHNR, CDR2 FQNEAQ, per germline (reference sequence). The CDR3 contains 14 residues. CDR3 DNA sequence: TGTGCCAGCAGCCTAAGGGGACAGGGGGATGGCTACACCTTC. It is translated as CASSLRGQGDGYTF.

The V and J genes are TRBV24-1 and TRBJ2-1, with D perhaps assigned TRBD1 or TRBD2 (6 bases each). Germline CDR1 reads KGHDR; CDR2 reads SFDVKD. Trimming stripped 2 bases from V and 5 bases from J, with 21 bases between. The CDR3 has 18 residues. CDR3 residues: CATSDSILQGGSNNEQFF. CDR3 DNA sequence: TGTGCCACCAGTGATTCAATACTACAGGGAGGCAGTAACAATGAGCAGTTCTTC.

The rearrangement joins TRBV10-3 to TRBJ1-2; TRBD1 aligns across 7 bases. The CDR3 spans 15 residues. The germline V gene encodes CDR1 ENHRY and CDR2 SYGVKD. After removal of 0 bases from V and 8 bases from J, the junction contained 9 bases not matched to a gene. CDR3 protein: CAISESSGTAMGYTF. The CDR3 DNA reads as TGTGCCATCAGTGAGTCCTCTGGGACAGCTATGGGCTACACCTTC.

This chain uses TRBV12-5 with TRBJ2-7; 10 nucleotides line up with TRBD1. The CDR3 loop spans 16 amino acids. CDR1 is LGHNT, CDR2 FRNRAP, per germline. The junction had 10 bases not matched to a gene; V was cut back by 3 bases and J by 5 bases. CDR3 protein: CASGFNPGQGPHEQYF. CDR3 coding DNA: TGTGCTAGTGGTTTTAATCCGGGACAGGGGCCCCACGAGCAGTACTTC.

V is TRBV2 and J is TRBJ1-3; 7 bases fit TRBD1. V was clipped by 7 bases and J by 3 bases; unmatched bases: 6. CDR1 SNHLY and CDR2 FYNNEI come from the germline V gene. The CDR3 extends over 14 amino acids. The DNA of the CDR3 is TGTGCCAGCACTACACAGGGGTTTGGAAACACCATATATTTT. Amino acids: CASTTQGFGNTIYF.

This chain connects TRBV30 to TRBJ1-4; D gene uncertain. V was trimmed by 3 bases and J by 6 bases, leaving 29 bases between them. CDR3 length equals 19 residues. In germline, CDR1 is GTSNPN, CDR2 SVGIG (reference sequence). CDR3 nucleotide sequence: TGTGCCTGGAGACATAAACCCCTAGTACCACTCGGCGGATATGAAAAACTGTTTTTT. This encodes CAWRHKPLVPLGGYEKLFF.

The count of this clonotype is one. The rearrangement links TRBV9 to TRBJ2-3; D perhaps matches TRBD1 (5 bases). Germline V lookup: CDR1 SGDLS, CDR2 YYNGEE. Trimming shortened V by 0 bases and J by 2 bases, and 13 bases separated the two germline ends. The CDR3 has 16 amino acids. CDR3 DNA: TGTGCCAGCAGCGTAGAGGTGGGGCCGAACACAGATACGCAGTATTTT. Residues: CASSVEVGPNTDTQYF.

V usage is TRBV6-6 and J usage is TRBJ1-6; perhaps TRBD1 as D (5 bases). Between the trimmed V and J ends, which lost 6 bases and 14 bases, there was a span of 23 bases. Germline CDR1 and CDR2: MNHNY and SVGAGI (reference sequence). The CDR3 contains 15 residues. The CDR3 is CASRPSAGGALTLHF. The CDR3 DNA follows: TGTGCCAGCAGACCATCTGCGGGAGGGGCTCTGACCCTCCACTTT.